The clone carrying this T cell receptor (beta chain) was detected once. Data came from immunoSEQ multiplex PCR; TCRdb stores just in-frame clones and leaves some out. Here the sample spans over 140,000 clones, about 91% being singletons. The CDR3 is made up of 16 amino acids. Germline trimming cut 6 bases from V and 2 bases from J; bases unmatched to any gene: 7. The germline CDR1 and CDR2 sequences are MDHEN and SYDVKM. This specimen belongs to a study of T cell responses to AZD1222 COVID-19 vaccine. Source: peripheral blood, taken 28 days after the second AZD1222 dose. The rearrangement links TRBV28 to TRBJ2-2; TRBD2 agrees at 9 bases. The origin of this receptor is an adult who received the AZD1222 COVID-19 vaccine. CDR3 sequence (DNA): TGTGCCAGCAGCCCACCAGCGGGAGGCAACACCGGGGAGCTGTTTTTT. This translates into CASSPPAGGNTGELFF.